This TCR beta chain was profiled in a study of beta chain features in type 1 diabetes. For the study at large: Regarding age, gender and cell yields, patients proved similar to healthy donors.

Study-level results: Insertion counts at VDJ junctions were lower in type 1 diabetes patients, who also showed more deletions there. Patients' naive, central memory and regulatory TCRB repertoires appeared more alike than those of healthy donors.

CDR3 size: 15 residues. Germline-derived CDR1 and CDR2 are MNHEY and SMNVEV (reference sequence). V dropped 7 bases and J dropped 0; count of bases not matched to a gene: 4. Without exception, sorted populations had purity beyond 98%. Since all of the isolated RNA was reverse transcribed, expressed TCRB transcripts were what got sequenced. Data came from immunoSEQ multiplex PCR; TCRdb stores just in-frame clones and leaves some out. The sample holds more than 300,000 clones; approximately 15% are singletons and the top ten take approximately 0.02%. About this clone: Its matching antigen is unknown.

The sequencing sample was made of naive CD4+ T cells from blood. The V call is TRBV27, the J call TRBJ1-3, with 9 positions matching TRBD1. This sequence originates from a woman aged 18-29 years in good health. The CDR3 is CASKTTGGSGNTIYF. CDR3 bases: TGTGCCAGCAAGACGACAGGGGGCTCTGGAAACACCATATATTTT.